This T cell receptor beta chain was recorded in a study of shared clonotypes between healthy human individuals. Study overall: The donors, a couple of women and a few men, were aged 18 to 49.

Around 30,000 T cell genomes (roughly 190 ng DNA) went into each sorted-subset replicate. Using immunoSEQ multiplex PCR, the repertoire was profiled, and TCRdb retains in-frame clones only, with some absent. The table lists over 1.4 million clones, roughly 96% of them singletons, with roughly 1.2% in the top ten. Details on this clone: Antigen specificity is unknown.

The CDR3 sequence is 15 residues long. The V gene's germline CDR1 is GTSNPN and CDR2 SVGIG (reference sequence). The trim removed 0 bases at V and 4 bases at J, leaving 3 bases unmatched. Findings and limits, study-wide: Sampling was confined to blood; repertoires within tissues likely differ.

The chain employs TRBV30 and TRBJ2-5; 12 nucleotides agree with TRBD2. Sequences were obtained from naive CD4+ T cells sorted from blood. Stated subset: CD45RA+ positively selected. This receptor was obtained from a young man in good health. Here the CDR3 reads CAWSVLAGGPETQYF. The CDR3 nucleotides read TGTGCCTGGAGTGTACTAGCGGGAGGTCCAGAGACCCAGTACTTC.